A selection of T cell receptor beta chains follows, all from one sample in a study of chemoradiotherapy in HPV16-positive cancers. Sequenced by immunoSEQ multiplex PCR; TCRdb stores in-frame clones only, minus some. The sample shows tens of thousands of clones, about 80% of them seen only once. The input for sequencing was blood, taken from a patient who underwent chemoradiotherapy. The receptors originated from a human donor with HPV-associated anogenital cancer. Both conserved end residues are part of each CDR3. The D gene is left open where the match is weak. Some rows have no size entry. The others give once, few or many, or a class for an expanded clone.

>-|-|TRBV27|TRBJ2-3
CASSLSRTDTQYF
TGTGCCAGCAGTTTAAGTAGGACAGATACGCAGTATTTT
>TRBD1|-|TRBV5-5|TRBJ2-5
CASSRTGQGETQYF
TGTGCCAGCAGCAGAACGGGACAGGGGGAGACCCAGTACTTC
>-|-|TRBV2|TRBJ1-4
CASSTGSKDEKLFF
TGTGCCAGCAGTACAGGGAGCAAAGATGAAAAACTGTTTTTT
>TRBD1|-|TRBV7-2|TRBJ1-1
CASSQRTGTEAFF
TGTGCCAGCAGCCAGAGGACAGGGACTGAAGCTTTCTTT
>-|-|TRBV12-2|TRBJ1-1
CASRSRSGRANTEAFF
TGTGCAAGTCGCTCCCGCTCGGGACGGGCGAACACTGAAGCTTTCTTT
>-|-|TRBV30|TRBJ2-5
CAWSNGDVRAETQYF
TGTGCCTGGAGTAATGGGGACGTCCGAGCGGAGACCCAGTACTTC
>-|-|TRBV7-2|TRBJ2-3
CASSLDLASPDTQYF
TGTGCCAGCAGCTTAGACCTGGCTAGTCCGGATACGCAGTATTTT
>-|few|TRBV6-6|TRBJ1-6
CASSYGVLDSPLHF
TGTGCCAGCAGTTACGGGGTTTTGGATTCACCCCTCCACTTT
>-|-|TRBV30|TRBJ2-3
CAWSPLGGGADTQYF
TGTGCCTGGAGTCCCCTTGGGGGAGGAGCAGATACGCAGTATTTT
>-|-|TRBV7-9|TRBJ2-2
CASSLSHTGELFF
TGTGCCAGCAGCTTGTCCCACACCGGGGAGCTGTTTTTT
>-|-|TRBV11-1|TRBJ2-5
CASSYPAGRGGKETQYF
TGTGCCAGCAGCTACCCCGCGGGCAGGGGCGGGAAAGAGACCCAGTACTTC
>-|-|TRBV18|TRBJ1-1
CASSNGTARMNTEAFF
TGTGCCAGCTCTAACGGTACCGCTAGGATGAACACTGAGGCTTTCTTT
>-|-|TRBV5-4|TRBJ1-1
CASSLRGTEAFF
TGTGCCAGCAGCTTGAGGGGCACTGAAGCTTTCTTT
>-|once|TRBV28|TRBJ2-7
CASSMGGVLSYEQYF
TGTGCCAGCAGTATGGGGGGCGTACTATCCTACGAGCAGTACTTC